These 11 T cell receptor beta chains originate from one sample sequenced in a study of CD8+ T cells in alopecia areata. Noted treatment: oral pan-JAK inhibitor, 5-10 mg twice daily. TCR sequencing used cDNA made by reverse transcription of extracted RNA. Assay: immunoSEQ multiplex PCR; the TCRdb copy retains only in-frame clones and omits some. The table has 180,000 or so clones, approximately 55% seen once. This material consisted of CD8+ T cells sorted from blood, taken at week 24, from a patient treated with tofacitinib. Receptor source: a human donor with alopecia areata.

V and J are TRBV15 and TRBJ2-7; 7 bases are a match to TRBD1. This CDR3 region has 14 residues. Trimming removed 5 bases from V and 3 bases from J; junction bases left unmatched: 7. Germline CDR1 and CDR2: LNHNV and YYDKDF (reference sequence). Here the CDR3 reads CATSPSRGFYEQYF. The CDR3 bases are TGTGCCACCAGCCCTAGCAGGGGGTTCTACGAGCAGTACTTC.

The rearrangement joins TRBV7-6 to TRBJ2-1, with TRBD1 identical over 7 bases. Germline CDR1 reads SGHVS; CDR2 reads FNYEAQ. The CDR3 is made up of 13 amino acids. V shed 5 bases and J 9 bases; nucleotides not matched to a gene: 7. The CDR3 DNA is TGTGCCAGCAGCCCGGGGACAGTGGGTGAGCAGTTCTTC. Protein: CASSPGTVGEQFF.

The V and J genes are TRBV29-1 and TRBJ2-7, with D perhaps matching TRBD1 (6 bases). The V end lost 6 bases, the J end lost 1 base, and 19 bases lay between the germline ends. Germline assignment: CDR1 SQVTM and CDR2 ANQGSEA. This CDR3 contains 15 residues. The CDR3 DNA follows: TGCAGCGTGTTCTCCTACCAGGGGCCTTCCTACGAGCAGTACTTC. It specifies CSVFSYQGPSYEQYF.

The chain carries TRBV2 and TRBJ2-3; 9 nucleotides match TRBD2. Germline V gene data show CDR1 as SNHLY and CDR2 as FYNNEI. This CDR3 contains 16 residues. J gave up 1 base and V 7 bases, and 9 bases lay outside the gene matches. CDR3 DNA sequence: TGTGCCAGCATTAGAAGCGGGGGGTCAGGCACAGATACGCAGTATTTT. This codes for CASIRSGGSGTDTQYF.

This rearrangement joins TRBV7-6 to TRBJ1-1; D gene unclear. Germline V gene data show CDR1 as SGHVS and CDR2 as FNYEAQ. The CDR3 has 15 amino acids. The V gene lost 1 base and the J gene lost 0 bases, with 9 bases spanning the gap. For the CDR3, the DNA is TGTGCCAGCAGCTTAGGTTGGGGAATGAACACTGAAGCTTTCTTT. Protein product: CASSLGWGMNTEAFF.

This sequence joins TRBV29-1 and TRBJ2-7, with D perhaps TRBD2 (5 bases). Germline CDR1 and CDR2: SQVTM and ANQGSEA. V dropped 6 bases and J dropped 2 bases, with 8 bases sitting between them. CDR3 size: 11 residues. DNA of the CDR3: TGCAGCGTGGAGGATGCCTACGAGCAGTACTTC. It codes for CSVEDAYEQYF.

The CDR3 here is CASSQDRRGFYGYTF. The CDR3 region has the DNA TGTGCCAGCAGCCAAGACAGGAGGGGATTCTATGGCTACACCTTC. The chain recombines TRBV14 with TRBJ1-2, with D perhaps matching TRBD1 (5 bases). The V gene lost 0 bases and the J gene lost 4 bases, with 12 bases spanning the gap. The CDR3 contains 15 residues. Germline V gene lookup returns CDR1 SGHDN and CDR2 FVKESK.

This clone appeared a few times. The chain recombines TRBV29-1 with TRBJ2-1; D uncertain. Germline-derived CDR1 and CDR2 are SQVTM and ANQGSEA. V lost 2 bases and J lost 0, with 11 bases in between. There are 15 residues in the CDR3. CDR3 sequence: CSVERPLGSYNEQFF. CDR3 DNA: TGCAGCGTTGAACGCCCCTTAGGCTCCTACAATGAGCAGTTCTTC.

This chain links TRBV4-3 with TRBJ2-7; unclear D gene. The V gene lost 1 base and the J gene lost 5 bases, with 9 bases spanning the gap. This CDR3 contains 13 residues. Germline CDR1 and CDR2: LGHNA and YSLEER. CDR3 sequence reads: CASSQGPFDEQYF. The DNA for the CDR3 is TGCGCCAGCAGCCAAGGCCCATTTGACGAGCAGTACTTC.

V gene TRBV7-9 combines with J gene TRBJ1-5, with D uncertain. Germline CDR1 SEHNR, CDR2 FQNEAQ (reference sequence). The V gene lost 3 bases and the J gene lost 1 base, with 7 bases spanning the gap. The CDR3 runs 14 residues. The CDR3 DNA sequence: TGTGCCAGCAGCTTTTCGGAGAGCAATCAGCCCCAGCATTTT. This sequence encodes CASSFSESNQPQHF.

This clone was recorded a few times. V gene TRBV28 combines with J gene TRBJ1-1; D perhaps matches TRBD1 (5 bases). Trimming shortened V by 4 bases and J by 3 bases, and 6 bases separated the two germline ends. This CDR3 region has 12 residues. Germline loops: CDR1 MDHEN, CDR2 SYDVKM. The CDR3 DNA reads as TGTGCCAGCAGTTGGGGGGACACTGAAGCTTTCTTT. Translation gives CASSWGDTEAFF. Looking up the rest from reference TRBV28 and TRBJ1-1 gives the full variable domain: DVKVTQSSRYLVKRTGEKVFLECVQDMDHENMFWYRQDPGLGLRLIYFSYDVKMKEKGDIPEGYSVSREKKERFSLILESASTNQTSMYLCASSWGDTEAFFGQGTRLTVV.